The 27 T cell receptor beta chains below all came from one sample that was sequenced in a study of CD8 T cells in ankylosing spondylitis. TCRdb reprocessed the 5' RACE reads with MiXCR, giving one entry per CDR3 protein. The profile covers under 150,000 distinct CDR3 sequences, with 9.3% appearing a single time and more than 3% taken by the ten largest. Specimen: blood, either unsorted or a sorted T cell fraction (not recorded which). Receptor source: a male donor with ankylosing spondylitis or in good health (not recorded which).

As regards this clonotype: This clone may be a read error of a much larger clone one base away. CDR3 loop: CSASLTGYSYEQYF. The CDR3 DNA reads TGCAGTGCCTCACTAACGGGATACTCCTACGAGCAGTACTTC. The chain carries TRBV20-1 and TRBJ2-7, with TRBD2 as a possible D gene (5 bases). The germline CDR1 and CDR2 sequences are DFQATT and SNEGSKA (reference sequence). This CDR3 spans 14 amino acids. Trimming took off 6 bases at V and 0 bases at J, with 15 bases between the two ends.

V is TRBV3-1 and J is TRBJ2-1; unclear D gene. V was pared by 6 bases and J by 6 bases, with 15 bases between. Looked up from germline, CDR1 is LGHDT and CDR2 is YNNKEL (reference sequence). CDR3 length: 14 amino acids. This CDR3 is CASRRGEAANEQFF. The DNA for the CDR3 is TGTGCCAGCAGACGAGGTGAGGCCGCCAATGAGCAGTTCTTC.

This clonotype was counted at least ten times. The gene calls are TRBV3-1 and TRBJ2-3; 11 bases map to TRBD2. V shed 0 bases and J 2 bases; nucleotides not matched to a gene: 7. The CDR3 contains 18 residues. Germline V gives CDR1 LGHDT, CDR2 YNNKEL (reference sequence). The CDR3 reads CASSQELGLAETTDTQYF. In DNA form, the CDR3 reads TGTGCCAGCAGCCAAGAACTGGGACTAGCGGAGACCACAGATACGCAGTATTTT.

The chain couples TRBV30 to TRBJ2-5; 8 nucleotides line up with TRBD1. The V gene end was trimmed by 5 bases and the J gene end by 3 bases; junction bases not matched to a gene: 11. In germline, CDR1 is GTSNPN, CDR2 SVGIG (reference sequence). CDR3 length equals 15 residues. This CDR3 reads CAWRSGTGGKETQYF. DNA of the CDR3: TGTGCCTGGCGATCTGGCACAGGGGGGAAAGAGACCCAGTACTTC.

This clonotype was counted many times. CDR3: CASRRGQGAYEQYF. CDR3 DNA sequence: TGTGCCAGCAGACGGGGACAGGGGGCCTACGAGCAGTACTTC. The chain has TRBV27 and TRBJ2-7, with TRBD1 matching 11 bases. This CDR3 has 14 residues. Germline-derived CDR1 and CDR2 are MNHEY and SMNVEV (reference sequence). Trimming removed 6 bases from V and 2 bases from J; junction bases left unmatched: 3.

This clonotype was picked up a small number of times. The rearrangement uses TRBV5-5 and TRBJ2-2; 14 nucleotides match TRBD2. Germline CDR1 and CDR2: SGHKS and YYEKEE (reference sequence). This CDR3 has 18 residues. V trimming: 0 bases; J trimming: 3 bases; junction bases outside the gene matches: 4. The CDR3 coding sequence is TGTGCCAGCAGCTTGGATTGGGGACTAGCGGGGGACACCGGGGAGCTGTTTTTT. It encodes CASSLDWGLAGDTGELFF.

In its sample, this clonotype was seen many times. The chain couples TRBV20-1 to TRBJ1-6, with D possibly matching TRBD1 (5 bases). The V and J ends lost 3 bases and 2 bases respectively, with 11 bases between them. This CDR3 spans 15 amino acids. Germline assignment: CDR1 DFQATT and CDR2 SNEGSKA (reference sequence). CDR3 sequence reads: CSASYKGTYNSPLHF. Written as DNA, the CDR3 is TGCAGTGCTAGTTATAAGGGGACCTATAATTCACCCCTCCACTTT.

This clonotype was counted ten times or more. V gene TRBV20-1 combines with J gene TRBJ2-7; D may be TRBD2 (6 bases). The germline CDR1 and CDR2 sequences are DFQATT and SNEGSKA (reference sequence). This CDR3 spans 14 amino acids. V was clipped by 2 bases and J by 9 bases, with 20 bases between them. CDR3 DNA sequence: TGCAGTGCTAGATCCCCGGGACTGAGCGGGTTGCAGTACTTC. This codes for CSARSPGLSGLQYF.

This clonotype was counted ten times or more. J is TRBJ2-7 and V is TRBV11-2, with D hard to call. The germline V gene has CDR1 SGHAT and CDR2 FQNNGV. The CDR3 runs 17 residues. V was trimmed by 0 bases and J by 4 bases, leaving 19 bases between them. CDR3 in DNA: TGTGCCAGCAGCTTAGATTCCCTCGGGTGGATCGGTTACGAGCAGTACTTC. Amino acid sequence: CASSLDSLGWIGYEQYF.

Details on this clonotype: A junction boundary mismatches the germline segment, possibly from a read error. The chain couples TRBV20-1 to TRBJ2-7; D gene ambiguous. The CDR3 sequence is 15 residues long. Germline loops: CDR1 DFQATT, CDR2 SNEGSKA (reference sequence). CDR3 residues: CSATLEWGNSYEQYF. The CDR3 nucleotides read TGCAGCGCTACTTTGGAATGGGGTAATTCCTACGAGCAGTACTTC.

About this clonotype: One base away lies a much larger clone, so this may be a sequencing read error. The chain recombines TRBV5-1 with TRBJ1-4, with TRBD1 matching 10 bases. Germline V gene lookup returns CDR1 SGHRS and CDR2 YFSETQ. The CDR3 length is 16 residues. CDR3 amino acids: CDSSLDRGTTNEKLFF. DNA of the CDR3: TGCGACAGCAGCCTGGACAGGGGGACAACTAATGAAAAACTGTTTTTT. Drawing the rest from reference TRBV5-1 and TRBJ1-4, the complete variable domain is KAGVTQTPRYLIKTRGQQVTLSCSPISGHRSVSWYQQTPGQGLQFLFEYFSETQRNKGNFPGRFSGRQFSNSRSEMNVSTLELGDSALYLCDSSLDRGTTNEKLFFGSGTQLSVL.

Many counts were recorded for this clonotype. The V gene is TRBV7-8, the J gene TRBJ2-1, with 11 positions matching TRBD2. There are 19 residues in the CDR3. Germline V gene lookup returns CDR1 SGHVS and CDR2 FQNEAQ. V was pared by 5 bases and J by 0 bases, with 12 bases of the junction left unmatched. CDR3 protein: CASSLGGLAAYSSYNEQFF. In DNA form, the CDR3 reads TGTGCCAGCAGCCTAGGGGGACTAGCGGCGTACAGCTCCTACAATGAGCAGTTCTTC.

The table lists this clonotype with many counts. This chain joins TRBV5-1 and TRBJ2-7; TRBD2 matches 7 bases. In germline, CDR1 is SGHRS, CDR2 YFSETQ. This CDR3 region has 16 residues. J gave up 0 bases and V 4 bases, and 10 bases lay outside the gene matches. The CDR3 bases are TGCGCCAGCAGCCCCTTTGGGGGGGAGAGCTCCTACGAGCAGTACTTC. As protein: CASSPFGGESSYEQYF.

In the case of this clonotype: A much larger clone lies one base from this, so it may be a read error. The gene calls are TRBV5-1 and TRBJ2-5; D is possibly TRBD1 (5 bases). Germline CDR1 is SGHRS and CDR2 is YFSETQ. Trimming cost V 0 bases and J 2 bases, with 5 bases left between them. This CDR3 spans 13 amino acids. The CDR3 region has the DNA TGCGCCAGCAGCTTGGACAGGCAAGAGACCCAGTACTTC. This sequence encodes CASSLDRQETQYF.

The table lists this clonotype with many counts. This chain connects TRBV7-2 to TRBJ2-1; the match to TRBD1 covers 7 bases. Germline lookup yields CDR1 SGHTA and CDR2 FQGNSA. V shed 1 base and J 6 bases; nucleotides not matched to a gene: 9. This CDR3 contains 16 residues. CDR3 in amino acids: CASSLGLDRRINEQFF. CDR3 bases: TGTGCCAGCAGCTTAGGTTTGGACAGGCGAATCAATGAGCAGTTCTTC.

This clonotype was detected ten times or more. The chain employs TRBV4-3 and TRBJ2-1; D uncertain. The CDR3 length is 15 residues. The V gene lost 4 bases and the J gene lost 9 bases, with 19 bases spanning the gap. CDR1 and CDR2 from the germline V gene are LGHNA and YSLEER. In DNA, the CDR3 is TGCGCCAGCAGCCCTTATAAAATGGTAGCCGGTGAGCAGTTCTTC. Protein sequence: CASSPYKMVAGEQFF.

The chain links TRBV20-1 to TRBJ2-7, with D perhaps TRBD1 (7 bases). The CDR3 has 15 residues. CDR1 and CDR2 (germline): DFQATT, SNEGSKA (reference sequence). Trimming cost V 6 bases and J 3 bases, with 21 bases left between them. The CDR3 protein is CSALAGTESNYEQYF. In nucleotides, the CDR3 is TGCAGTGCCCTCGCGGGGACAGAATCGAACTACGAGCAGTACTTC.

This clonotype occurred many times. The V gene is TRBV5-1, the J gene TRBJ2-7; TRBD2 matches 9 bases. V was clipped by 4 bases and J by 4 bases; unmatched bases: 6. The CDR3 has 14 amino acids. CDR1 SGHRS and CDR2 YFSETQ come from the germline V gene. The CDR3 DNA sequence: TGCGCCAGCAGCCTTCGACTAGCGGATTACGAGCAGTACTTC. It specifies CASSLRLADYEQYF.

This clonotype has at least ten counts. This chain links TRBV18 with TRBJ1-3, with no clear D. The length of the CDR3 is 16 residues. Germline CDR1 is KGHSH and CDR2 is LQKENI. With 3 bases removed from V and 6 bases from J, the gap between germline ends came to 18 bases. CDR3 region: CASSPMAPSVQNTIYF. The DNA of the CDR3 is TGTGCCAGCTCACCTATGGCCCCTTCTGTCCAAAACACCATATATTTT.

In nucleotides, the CDR3 is TGTGCCAGCAGCCCTAGGAGGGGGAACACTGAAGCTTTCTTT. The encoded protein is CASSPRRGNTEAFF. V gene TRBV2 combines with J gene TRBJ1-1; maybe TRBD1 (5 bases). Trimming left V 6 bases short and J 1 base short, with 12 bases between. Per the germline V gene, CDR1 is SNHLY and CDR2 is FYNNEI. CDR3 size: 14 residues.

This clonotype was seen repeatedly, ten times or more. This chain links TRBV29-1 with TRBJ2-5; TRBD2 matches 7 bases. Trimming cost V 2 bases and J 5 bases; bases outside gene matches: 11. This CDR3 is built from 15 residues. The germline V gene has CDR1 SQVTM and CDR2 ANQGSEA. Here the CDR3 DNA reads TGCAGCGTTGAAAGGGGAGGGTCTTTGTACGAGACCCAGTACTTC. Residues: CSVERGGSLYETQYF.

This chain uses TRBV6-2 or TRBV6-3 with TRBJ1-1; a weak D match, TRBD1 (5 bases). V lost 4 bases to trimming and J lost 3 bases, with 12 bases between them. The CDR3 extends over 14 amino acids. CDR1 and CDR2 from the germline V gene are MNHEY and SVGEGT. CDR3 protein: CASSSNVGDTEAFF. As DNA, the CDR3 is TGTGCCAGCAGTTCCAATGTGGGGGACACTGAAGCTTTCTTT.

This clonotype was seen ten or more times. V is TRBV5-4 and J is TRBJ2-1, with TRBD2 as a possible D gene (6 bases). CDR3 size: 13 residues. The germline V gene encodes CDR1 SGHNT and CDR2 YYREEE (reference sequence). Trimming cost V 5 bases and J 10 bases, with 16 bases left between them. The DNA for the CDR3 is TGTGCCAGCAGAATAGTTGGGGGAGGAGAGCAGTTCTTC. Its translation is CASRIVGGGEQFF.

The V call is TRBV3-1, the J call TRBJ2-7; no definite D call. The CDR3 loop spans 15 amino acids. CDR1 LGHDT and CDR2 YNNKEL come from the germline V gene (reference sequence). V lost 1 base, J lost 2 bases, and 12 bases lay in between. CDR3 amino acids: CASSQGYAETYEQYF. CDR3 DNA sequence: TGTGCCAGCAGCCAAGGGTATGCAGAGACCTACGAGCAGTACTTC.

In its sample, this clonotype was seen many times. The rearrangement uses TRBV20-1 and TRBJ2-3; D is possibly TRBD1 or TRBD2 (6 bases each). CDR3 length: 20 amino acids. The V end lost 4 bases, the J end lost 1 base, and 30 bases lay between the germline ends. The germline CDR1 and CDR2 sequences are DFQATT and SNEGSKA (reference sequence). CDR3 in DNA: TGCAGTGCTAACGATGTCTCAGACAGGTACCGGGAGCGCGGCACAGATACGCAGTATTTT. Encoded protein: CSANDVSDRYRERGTDTQYF.

At least ten counts were recorded for this clonotype. The V gene is TRBV24-1, the J gene TRBJ2-5; a possible D gene is TRBD2 (6 bases). The ends were cut back, 4 bases at V and 1 base at J, with 15 bases in the middle. CDR1 is KGHDR, CDR2 SFDVKD, per germline. The CDR3 length is 16 residues. In nucleotides, the CDR3 is TGTGCCACCAGTGACCCGGGGAGGAAAGGCCAAGAGACCCAGTACTTC. This sequence encodes CATSDPGRKGQETQYF.

This clonotype turned up a few times. One end of the junction varies from germline; a read error may be responsible. The chain uses TRBV28 and TRBJ2-7; a weak D match, TRBD1 (6 bases). The CDR3 covers 14 residues. CDR1 and CDR2 from the germline V gene are MDHEN and SYDVKM. CDR3 DNA sequence: TGTGCCAGCAGTTTATGGCAGGGGCCTCACGAGCATTACTTC. It codes for CASSLWQGPHEHYF.